These 11 T cell receptor beta chains were all obtained from the same sample, sequenced in a study of T cell responses to AZD1222 COVID-19 vaccine. Assay used: immunoSEQ multiplex PCR; TCRdb lists only in-frame clones, some missing. The sample lists roughly 92,000 clones; around 90% were seen once. The sequencing used peripheral blood, collected on day 0 of AZD1222 vaccination. Every receptor here comes from an adult in good health.

The chain couples TRBV3-1 (or the pseudogene TRBV3-2) to TRBJ2-1; D is tentatively TRBD1 or TRBD2 (5 bases each). This CDR3 has 17 amino acids. Germline values: CDR1 LGHDT, CDR2 YNNKEL (reference sequence). Trimming removed 3 bases from V and 4 bases from J, with 19 bases in between. The CDR3 coding sequence is TGTGCCAGCAGCCAGGGCTTAGGGGCGGGTTTTTACAATGAGCAGTTCTTC. It is translated as CASSQGLGAGFYNEQFF.

The gene calls are TRBV3-1 (or the pseudogene TRBV3-2) and TRBJ1-5, with a weak D call TRBD1 (6 bases). The CDR3 contains 17 residues. Germline CDR1 LGHDT, CDR2 YNNKEL (reference sequence). V lost 3 bases and J lost 3, with 18 bases in between. CDR3 in DNA: TGTGCCAGCAGCCATACCCGGGGCAGGGGCCACAATCAGCCCCAGCATTTT. As protein: CASSHTRGRGHNQPQHF.

The V call is TRBV30, the J call TRBJ1-1; possibly TRBD1 for D (5 bases). This CDR3 has 13 amino acids. Trimming left V 0 bases short and J 6 bases short, with 11 bases between. Germline CDR1 reads GTSNPN; CDR2 reads SVGIG (reference sequence). The CDR3 is CAWSVQGGPEAFF. DNA of the CDR3: TGTGCCTGGAGTGTGCAGGGCGGCCCTGAAGCTTTCTTT. Looking up the rest from reference TRBV30 and TRBJ1-1 gives the full variable domain: SQTIHQWPATLVQPVGSPLSLECTVEGTSNPNLYWYRQAAGRGLQLLFYSVGIGQISSEVPQNLSASRPQDRQFILSSKKLLLSDSGFYLCAWSVQGGPEAFFGQGTRLTVV.

The V and J genes are TRBV24-1 and TRBJ2-1, with 9 bases lining up with TRBD1. There are 15 residues in the CDR3. Losses at the gene ends were 7 bases for V and 4 bases for J; bases not matched to a gene: 7. In germline, CDR1 is KGHDR, CDR2 SFDVKD. The CDR3, as DNA: TGTGCCACCAGGGCCGGGACAGGGCCGTACAATGAGCAGTTCTTC. It yields the protein CATRAGTGPYNEQFF.

This chain connects TRBV5-8 to TRBJ1-6, with TRBD1 matching 8 bases. The CDR3 loop spans 15 amino acids. Per germline, CDR1 SGHTS and CDR2 YDEGEE. The ends lost 5 bases at V and 7 bases at J; junction bases unmatched: 8. CDR3 loop: CASSPTGGRNSPLHF. CDR3 DNA sequence: TGTGCCAGCAGTCCAACAGGGGGAAGGAATTCACCCCTCCACTTT.

The chain uses TRBV2 and TRBJ2-2; TRBD2 matches 8 bases. The CDR3 extends over 15 amino acids. Germline CDR1 is SNHLY and CDR2 is FYNNEI. Unmatched junction bases numbered 7, after V lost 4 bases and J lost 6 bases. For the CDR3, the DNA is TGTGCCAGCAGTGTTTTTAGCGGGGAGTCCGGGGAGCTGTTTTTT. Amino acid sequence: CASSVFSGESGELFF.

The chain couples TRBV2 to TRBJ1-6, with D uncertain. Germline V gene sequence: CDR1 SNHLY, CDR2 FYNNEI. The CDR3 contains 12 residues. V lost 9 bases and J 7 bases, leaving 10 bases between the germline ends. For the CDR3, the DNA is TGTGCCAGTTCTCAGCAGAATTCACCCCTCCACTTT. The encoded protein is CASSQQNSPLHF. The variable domain in full, with the rest retrieved from reference TRBV2 and TRBJ1-6, is EPEVTQTPSHQVTQMGQEVILRCVPISNHLYFYWYRQILGQKVEFLVSFYNNEISEKSEIFDDQFSVERPDGSNFTLKIRSTKLEDSAMYFCASSQQNSPLHFGNGTRLTVT.

This rearrangement joins TRBV5-1 to TRBJ1-4; D unresolved. The CDR3 covers 17 residues. V was cut by 1 base and J by 0 bases, with 13 bases left in between. The V gene's germline CDR1 is SGHRS and CDR2 YFSETQ. CDR3: CASSLSGRAATNEKLFF. The CDR3 region has the DNA TGCGCCAGCAGCTTGTCTGGCCGTGCTGCAACTAATGAAAAACTGTTTTTT. Full variable domain (outside the CDR3, taken from reference TRBV5-1 and TRBJ1-4): KAGVTQTPRYLIKTRGQQVTLSCSPISGHRSVSWYQQTPGQGLQFLFEYFSETQRNKGNFPGRFSGRQFSNSRSEMNVSTLELGDSALYLCASSLSGRAATNEKLFFGSGTQLSVL.

This clone is a singleton in its sample. The chain has TRBV24-1 and TRBJ2-1; 8 positions agree with TRBD1. Germline V gene lookup returns CDR1 KGHDR and CDR2 SFDVKD. V shed 7 bases and J 3 bases; nucleotides not matched to a gene: 4. CDR3 size: 14 residues. CDR3: CATRGTGGYNEQFF. The CDR3 nucleotides are TGTGCCACCAGAGGGACAGGTGGCTACAATGAGCAGTTCTTC.

The rearrangement uses TRBV6-5 and TRBJ1-5, with D possibly matching TRBD1 (6 bases). Trimming took off 7 bases at V and 5 bases at J, with 12 bases between the two ends. CDR1 is MNHEY, CDR2 SVGAGI, per germline. CDR3 length: 13 residues. The CDR3 is CASKAGVYQPQHF. CDR3 bases: TGTGCCAGCAAGGCAGGGGTTTATCAGCCCCAGCATTTT.

V gene TRBV5-5 combines with J gene TRBJ1-5; D remains ambiguous. The CDR3 has 14 amino acids. Germline CDR1 reads SGHKS; CDR2 reads YYEKEE (reference sequence). V was shortened by 3 bases and J by 2 bases, with 9 bases between the two germline ends. CDR3 DNA: TGTGCCAGCAGCTCCCGGGAGGGCAATCAGCCCCAGCATTTT. Translated, it gives CASSSREGNQPQHF.